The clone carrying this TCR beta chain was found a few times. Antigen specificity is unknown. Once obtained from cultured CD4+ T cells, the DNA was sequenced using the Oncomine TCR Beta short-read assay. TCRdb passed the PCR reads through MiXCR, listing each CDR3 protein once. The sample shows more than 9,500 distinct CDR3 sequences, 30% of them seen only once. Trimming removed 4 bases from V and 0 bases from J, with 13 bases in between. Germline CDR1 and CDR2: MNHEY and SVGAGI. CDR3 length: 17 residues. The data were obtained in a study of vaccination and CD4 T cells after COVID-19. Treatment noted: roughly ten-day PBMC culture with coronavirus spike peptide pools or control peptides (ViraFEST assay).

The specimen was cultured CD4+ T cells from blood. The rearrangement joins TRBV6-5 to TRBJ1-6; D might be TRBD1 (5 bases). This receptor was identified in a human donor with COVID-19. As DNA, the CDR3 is TGTGCCAGCAGTTTAGGGACCGCCCGCTCCTATAATTCACCCCTCCACTTT. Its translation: CASSLGTARSYNSPLHF.